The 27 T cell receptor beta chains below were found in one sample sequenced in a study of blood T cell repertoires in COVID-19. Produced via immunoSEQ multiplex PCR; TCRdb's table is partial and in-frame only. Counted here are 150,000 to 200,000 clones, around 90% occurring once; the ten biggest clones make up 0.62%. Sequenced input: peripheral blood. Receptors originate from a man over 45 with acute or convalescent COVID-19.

CDR3 sequence reads: CASSEGLAENTGELFF. The CDR3 nucleotides are TGTGCCAGCAGCGAGGGACTAGCGGAGAACACCGGGGAGCTGTTTTTT. The chain links TRBV13 to TRBJ2-2; 11 nucleotides line up with TRBD2. V trimming: 5 bases; J trimming: 1 base; junction bases outside the gene matches: 3. CDR1 and CDR2 from the germline V gene are PRHDT and FYEKMQ (reference sequence). This CDR3 is 16 amino acids long.

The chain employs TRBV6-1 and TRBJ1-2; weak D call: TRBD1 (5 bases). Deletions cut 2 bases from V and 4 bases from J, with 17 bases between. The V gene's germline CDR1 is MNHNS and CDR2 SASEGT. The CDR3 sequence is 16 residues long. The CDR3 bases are TGTGCCAGCAGTGAACAGTGGCAGGGTTGGGTCTATGGCTACACCTTC. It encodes CASSEQWQGWVYGYTF.

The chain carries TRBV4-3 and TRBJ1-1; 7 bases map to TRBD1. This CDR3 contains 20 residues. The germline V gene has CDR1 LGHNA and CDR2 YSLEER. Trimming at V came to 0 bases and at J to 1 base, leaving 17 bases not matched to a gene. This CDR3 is CASSQEAPTGTAGGNTEAFF. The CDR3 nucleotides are TGCGCCAGCAGCCAAGAAGCTCCAACCGGGACAGCTGGGGGGAACACTGAAGCTTTCTTT.

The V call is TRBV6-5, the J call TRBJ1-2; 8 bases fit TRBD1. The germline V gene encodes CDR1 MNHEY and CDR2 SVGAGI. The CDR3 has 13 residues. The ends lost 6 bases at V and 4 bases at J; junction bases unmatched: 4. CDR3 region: CASRDRESYGYTF. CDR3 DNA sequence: TGTGCCAGCAGGGACAGGGAGAGCTATGGCTACACCTTC.

CDR3 nucleotide sequence: TGTGCCAGCAGGCCAACAGGGTCCAATCAGCCCCAGCATTTT. Residues: CASRPTGSNQPQHF. V gene TRBV27 combines with J gene TRBJ1-5; the D gene is possibly TRBD1 (6 bases). V dropped 6 bases and J dropped 3 bases, with 12 bases sitting between them. CDR1 MNHEY and CDR2 SMNVEV come from the germline V gene (reference sequence). The CDR3 sequence is 14 residues long.

The CDR3 loop is CASTYRQGSPGYTF. As DNA, the CDR3 is TGTGCCAGTACCTACCGACAGGGTTCTCCTGGCTACACCTTC. The rearrangement joins TRBV19 to TRBJ1-2, with TRBD1 matching over 7 bases. Germline-derived CDR1 and CDR2 are LNHDA and SQIVND (reference sequence). V was pared by 7 bases and J by 7 bases, with 12 bases of the junction left unmatched. This CDR3 is built from 14 residues.

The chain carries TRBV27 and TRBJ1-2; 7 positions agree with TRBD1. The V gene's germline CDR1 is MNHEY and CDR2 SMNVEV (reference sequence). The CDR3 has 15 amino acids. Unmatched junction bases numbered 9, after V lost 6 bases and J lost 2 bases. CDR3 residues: CASSPGTAVNYGYTF. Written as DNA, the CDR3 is TGTGCCAGCAGCCCCGGGACAGCGGTAAACTATGGCTACACCTTC.

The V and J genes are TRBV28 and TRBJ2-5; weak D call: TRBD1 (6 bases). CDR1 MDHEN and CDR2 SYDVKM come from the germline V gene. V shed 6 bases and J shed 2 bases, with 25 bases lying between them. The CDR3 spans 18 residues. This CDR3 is CASSQNSDRDTSQETQYF. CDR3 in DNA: TGTGCCAGCAGCCAGAACTCCGACCGGGACACCTCGCAAGAGACCCAGTACTTC. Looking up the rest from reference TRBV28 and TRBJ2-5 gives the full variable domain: DVKVTQSSRYLVKRTGEKVFLECVQDMDHENMFWYRQDPGLGLRLIYFSYDVKMKEKGDIPEGYSVSREKKERFSLILESASTNQTSMYLCASSQNSDRDTSQETQYFGPGTRLLVL.

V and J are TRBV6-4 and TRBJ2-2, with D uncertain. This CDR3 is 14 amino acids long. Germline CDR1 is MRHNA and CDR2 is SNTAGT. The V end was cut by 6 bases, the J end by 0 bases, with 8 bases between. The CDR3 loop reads CASRTYPNTGELFF. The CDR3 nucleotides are TGTGCCAGCAGGACTTATCCGAACACCGGGGAGCTGTTTTTT.

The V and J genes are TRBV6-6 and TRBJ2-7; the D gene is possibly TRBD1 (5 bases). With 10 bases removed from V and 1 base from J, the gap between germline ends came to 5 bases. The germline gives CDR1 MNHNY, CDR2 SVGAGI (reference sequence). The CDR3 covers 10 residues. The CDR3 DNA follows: TGTGCCACAGGGTCCTACGAGCAGTACTTC. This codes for CATGSYEQYF.

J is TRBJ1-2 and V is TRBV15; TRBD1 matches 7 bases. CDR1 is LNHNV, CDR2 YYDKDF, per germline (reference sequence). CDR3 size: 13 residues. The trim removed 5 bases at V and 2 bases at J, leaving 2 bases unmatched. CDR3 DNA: TGTGCCACCAGCTGGGACAGAAACTATGGCTACACCTTC. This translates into CATSWDRNYGYTF. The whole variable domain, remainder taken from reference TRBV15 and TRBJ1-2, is DAMVIQNPRYQVTQFGKPVTLSCSQTLNHNVMYWYQQKSSQAPKLLFHYYDKDFNNEADTPDNFQSRRPNTSFCFLDIRSPGLGDTAMYLCATSWDRNYGYTFGSGTRLTVV.

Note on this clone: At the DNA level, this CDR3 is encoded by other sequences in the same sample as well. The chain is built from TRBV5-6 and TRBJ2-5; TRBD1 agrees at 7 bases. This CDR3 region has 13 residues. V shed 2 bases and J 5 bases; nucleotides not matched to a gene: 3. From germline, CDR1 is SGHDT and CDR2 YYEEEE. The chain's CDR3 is CASSLGGRETQYF. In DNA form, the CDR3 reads TGTGCCAGCAGCTTAGGGGGCAGGGAGACCCAGTACTTC.

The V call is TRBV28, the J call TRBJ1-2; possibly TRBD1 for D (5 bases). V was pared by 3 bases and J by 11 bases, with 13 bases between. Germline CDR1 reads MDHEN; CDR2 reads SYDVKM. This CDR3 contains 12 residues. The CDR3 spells CASSLTARGYTF. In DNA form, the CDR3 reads TGTGCCAGCAGTTTGACAGCTAGAGGATACACCTTC.

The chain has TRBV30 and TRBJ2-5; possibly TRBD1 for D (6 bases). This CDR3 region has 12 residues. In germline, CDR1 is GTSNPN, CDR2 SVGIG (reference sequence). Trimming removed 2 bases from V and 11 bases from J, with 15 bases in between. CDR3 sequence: CAWSSTLTGQYF. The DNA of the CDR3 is TGTGCCTGGAGTAGTACGTTAACAGGGCAGTACTTC.

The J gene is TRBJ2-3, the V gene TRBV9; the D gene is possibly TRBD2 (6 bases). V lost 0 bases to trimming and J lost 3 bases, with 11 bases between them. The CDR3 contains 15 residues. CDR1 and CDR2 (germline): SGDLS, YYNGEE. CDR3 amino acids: CASSVGREATDTQYF. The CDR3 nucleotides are TGTGCCAGCAGCGTAGGCAGGGAGGCAACAGATACGCAGTATTTT.

The CDR3 spells CATSGRDSYEQYF. The DNA of the CDR3 is TGTGCCACCAGTGGGCGGGACTCCTACGAGCAGTACTTC. The chain carries TRBV24-1 and TRBJ2-7; tentatively, D is TRBD2 (6 bases). The germline gives CDR1 KGHDR, CDR2 SFDVKD. V lost 5 bases, J lost 0 bases, and 7 bases lay in between. The CDR3 covers 13 residues.

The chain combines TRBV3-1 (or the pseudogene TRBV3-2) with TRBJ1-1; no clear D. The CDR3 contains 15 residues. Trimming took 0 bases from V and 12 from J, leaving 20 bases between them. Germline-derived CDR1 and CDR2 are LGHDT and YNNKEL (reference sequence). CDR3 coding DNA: TGTGCCAGCAGCCAAGATATGTCGGCGGCCGGGATGTCTTTCTTT. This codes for CASSQDMSAAGMSFF.

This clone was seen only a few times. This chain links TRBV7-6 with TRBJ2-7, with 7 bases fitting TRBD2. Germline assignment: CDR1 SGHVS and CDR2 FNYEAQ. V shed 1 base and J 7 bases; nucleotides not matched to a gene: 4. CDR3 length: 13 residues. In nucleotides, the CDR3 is TGTGCCAGCAGCTTAGAATCGCGGGGGGAGCAGTACTTC. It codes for CASSLESRGEQYF.

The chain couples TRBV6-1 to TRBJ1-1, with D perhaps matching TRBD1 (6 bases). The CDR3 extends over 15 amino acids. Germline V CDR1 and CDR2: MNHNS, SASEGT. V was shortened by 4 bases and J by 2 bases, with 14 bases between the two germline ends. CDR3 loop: CASSARQEINTEAFF. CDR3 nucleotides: TGTGCCAGCAGTGCCAGACAGGAGATTAACACTGAAGCTTTCTTT.

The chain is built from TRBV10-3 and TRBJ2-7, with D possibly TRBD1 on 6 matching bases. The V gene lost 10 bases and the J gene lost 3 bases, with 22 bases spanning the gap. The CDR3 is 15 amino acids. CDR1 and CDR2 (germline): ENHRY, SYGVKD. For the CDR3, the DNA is TGTGCCACCACCCAGACAGGAGGCTCTATCTACGAGCAGTACGTC. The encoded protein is CATTQTGGSIYEQYV.

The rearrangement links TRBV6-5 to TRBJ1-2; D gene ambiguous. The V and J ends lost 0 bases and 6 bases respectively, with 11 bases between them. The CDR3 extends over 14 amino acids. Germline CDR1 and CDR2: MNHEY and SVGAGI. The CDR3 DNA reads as TGTGCCAGCAGTTACTCCGCGGGTTGGGATGGCTACACCTTC. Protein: CASSYSAGWDGYTF.

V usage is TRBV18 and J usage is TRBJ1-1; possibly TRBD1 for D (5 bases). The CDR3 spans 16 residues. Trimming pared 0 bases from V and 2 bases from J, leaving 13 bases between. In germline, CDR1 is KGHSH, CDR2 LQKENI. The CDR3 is CASSPPEKGHNTEAFF. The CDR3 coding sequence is TGTGCCAGCTCACCACCGGAGAAAGGACATAACACTGAAGCTTTCTTT.

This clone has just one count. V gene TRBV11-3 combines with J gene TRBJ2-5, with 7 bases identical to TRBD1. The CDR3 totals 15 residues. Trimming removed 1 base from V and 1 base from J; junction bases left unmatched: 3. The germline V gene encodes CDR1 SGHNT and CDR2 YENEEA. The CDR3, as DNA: TGTGCCAGCAGCTTAGGGACAGGTGCCCAAGAGACCCAGTACTTC. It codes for CASSLGTGAQETQYF. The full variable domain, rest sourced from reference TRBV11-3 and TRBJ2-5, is EAGVVQSPRYKIIEKKQPVAFWCNPISGHNTLYWYLQNLGQGPELLIRYENEEAVDDSQLPKDRFSAERLKGVDSTLKIQPAELGDSAVYLCASSLGTGAQETQYFGPGTRLLVL.

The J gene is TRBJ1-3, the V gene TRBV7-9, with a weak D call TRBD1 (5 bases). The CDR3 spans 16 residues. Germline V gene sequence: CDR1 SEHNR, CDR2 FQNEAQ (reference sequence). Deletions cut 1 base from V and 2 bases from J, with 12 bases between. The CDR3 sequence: CASSLGAGNTGNTIYF. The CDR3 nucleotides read TGTGCCAGCAGCTTAGGGGCAGGGAACACTGGAAACACCATATATTTT.

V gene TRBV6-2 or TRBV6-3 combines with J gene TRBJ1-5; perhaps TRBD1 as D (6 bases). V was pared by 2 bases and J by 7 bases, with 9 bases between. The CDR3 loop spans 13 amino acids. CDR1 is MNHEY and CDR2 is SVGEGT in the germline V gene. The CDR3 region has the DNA TGTGCCAGCAGTTACAGGGGGGGGCAGCCCCAGCATTTT. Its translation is CASSYRGGQPQHF.

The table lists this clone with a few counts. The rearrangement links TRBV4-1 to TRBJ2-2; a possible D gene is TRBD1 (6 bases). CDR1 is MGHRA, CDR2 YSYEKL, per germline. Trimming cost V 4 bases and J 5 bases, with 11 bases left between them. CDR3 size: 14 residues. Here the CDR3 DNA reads TGCGCCAGCAGCCTTCGACAGGAGACCGGGGAGCTGTTTTTT. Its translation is CASSLRQETGELFF.

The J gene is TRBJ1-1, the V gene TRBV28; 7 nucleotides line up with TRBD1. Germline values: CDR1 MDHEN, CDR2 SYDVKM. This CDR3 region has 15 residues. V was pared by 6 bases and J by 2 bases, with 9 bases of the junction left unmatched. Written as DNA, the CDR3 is TGTGCCAGCAGAACCACAGGGGACGCAAACACTGAAGCTTTCTTT. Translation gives CASRTTGDANTEAFF.